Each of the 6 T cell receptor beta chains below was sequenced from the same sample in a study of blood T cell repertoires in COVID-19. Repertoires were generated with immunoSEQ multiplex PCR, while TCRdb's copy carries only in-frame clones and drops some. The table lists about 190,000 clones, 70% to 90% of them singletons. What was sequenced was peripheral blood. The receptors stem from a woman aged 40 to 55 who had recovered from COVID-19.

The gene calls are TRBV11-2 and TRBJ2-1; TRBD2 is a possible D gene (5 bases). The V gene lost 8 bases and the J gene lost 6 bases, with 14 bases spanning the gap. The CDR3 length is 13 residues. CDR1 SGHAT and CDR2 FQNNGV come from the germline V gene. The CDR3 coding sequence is TGTGCCAGCCGCGTCGGGGTCGTCAATGAGCAGTTCTTC. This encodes CASRVGVVNEQFF.

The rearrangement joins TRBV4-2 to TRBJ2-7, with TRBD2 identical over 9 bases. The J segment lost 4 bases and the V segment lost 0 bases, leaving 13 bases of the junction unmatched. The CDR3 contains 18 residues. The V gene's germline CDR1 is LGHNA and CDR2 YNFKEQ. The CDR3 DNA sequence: TGTGCCAGCAGCCAAGATCCGCGGGTGGTAGCGGGAGTTTACGAGCAGTACTTC. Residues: CASSQDPRVVAGVYEQYF.

In DNA, the CDR3 is TGTGCCAGCAGCCTAGGGGACAGATTATACACTGAAGCTTTCTTT. Its protein is CASSLGDRLYTEAFF. The rearrangement joins TRBV3-1 (or the pseudogene TRBV3-2) to TRBJ1-1; TRBD1 agrees at 7 bases. The CDR3 is 15 amino acids. V lost 4 bases to trimming and J lost 3 bases; unmatched junction nucleotides: 8. The V gene's germline CDR1 is LGHDT and CDR2 YNNKEL (reference sequence).

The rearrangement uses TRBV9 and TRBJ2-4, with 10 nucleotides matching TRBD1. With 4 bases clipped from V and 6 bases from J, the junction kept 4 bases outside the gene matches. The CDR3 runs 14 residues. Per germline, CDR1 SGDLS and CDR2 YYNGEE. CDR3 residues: CASSSGQGLNIQYF. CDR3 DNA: TGTGCCAGCAGCTCGGGACAGGGGTTAAACATTCAGTACTTC.

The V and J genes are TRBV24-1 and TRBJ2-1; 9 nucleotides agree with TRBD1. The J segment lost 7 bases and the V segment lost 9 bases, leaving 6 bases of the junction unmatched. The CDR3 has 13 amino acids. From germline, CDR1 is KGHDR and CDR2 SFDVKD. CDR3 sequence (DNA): TGTGCCACCGCCGGGACAGGGAGAAATGAGCAGTTCTTC. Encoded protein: CATAGTGRNEQFF.

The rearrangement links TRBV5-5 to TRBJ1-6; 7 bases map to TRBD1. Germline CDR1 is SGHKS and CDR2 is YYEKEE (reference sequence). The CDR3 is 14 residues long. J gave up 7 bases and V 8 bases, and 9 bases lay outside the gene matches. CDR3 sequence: CASSTGTANSPLHF. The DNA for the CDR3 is TGTGCCAGTAGTACCGGGACAGCGAATTCACCCCTCCACTTT.